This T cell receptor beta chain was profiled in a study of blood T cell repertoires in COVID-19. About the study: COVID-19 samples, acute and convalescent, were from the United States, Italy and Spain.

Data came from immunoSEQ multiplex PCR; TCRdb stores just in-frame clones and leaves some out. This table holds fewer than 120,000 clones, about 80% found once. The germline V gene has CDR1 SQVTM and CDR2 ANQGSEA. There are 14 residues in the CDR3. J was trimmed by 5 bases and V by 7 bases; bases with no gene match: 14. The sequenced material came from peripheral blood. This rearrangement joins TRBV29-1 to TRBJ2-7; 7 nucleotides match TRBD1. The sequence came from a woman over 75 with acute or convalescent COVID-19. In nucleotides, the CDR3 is TGCAGCGCGAACCTCGGGACAGTACGGGACGAGCAGTACTTC. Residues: CSANLGTVRDEQYF.